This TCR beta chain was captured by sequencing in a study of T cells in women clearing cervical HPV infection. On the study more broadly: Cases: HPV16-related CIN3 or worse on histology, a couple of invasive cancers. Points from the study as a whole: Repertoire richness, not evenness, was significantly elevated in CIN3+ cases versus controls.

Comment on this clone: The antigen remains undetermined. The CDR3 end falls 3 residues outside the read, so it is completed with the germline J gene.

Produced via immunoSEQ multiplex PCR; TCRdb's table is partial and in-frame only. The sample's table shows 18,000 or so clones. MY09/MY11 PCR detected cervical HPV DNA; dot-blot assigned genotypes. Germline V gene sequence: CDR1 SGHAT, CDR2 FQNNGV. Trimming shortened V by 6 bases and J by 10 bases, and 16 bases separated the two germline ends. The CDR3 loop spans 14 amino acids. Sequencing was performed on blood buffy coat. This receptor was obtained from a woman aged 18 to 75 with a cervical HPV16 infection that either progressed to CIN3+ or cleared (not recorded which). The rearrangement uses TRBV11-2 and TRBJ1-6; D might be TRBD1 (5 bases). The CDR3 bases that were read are TGTGCCAGCAGGGAGCAGGGCCTGGGGTCACCC. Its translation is CASREQGLGSP. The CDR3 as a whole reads CASREQGLGSPLHF.